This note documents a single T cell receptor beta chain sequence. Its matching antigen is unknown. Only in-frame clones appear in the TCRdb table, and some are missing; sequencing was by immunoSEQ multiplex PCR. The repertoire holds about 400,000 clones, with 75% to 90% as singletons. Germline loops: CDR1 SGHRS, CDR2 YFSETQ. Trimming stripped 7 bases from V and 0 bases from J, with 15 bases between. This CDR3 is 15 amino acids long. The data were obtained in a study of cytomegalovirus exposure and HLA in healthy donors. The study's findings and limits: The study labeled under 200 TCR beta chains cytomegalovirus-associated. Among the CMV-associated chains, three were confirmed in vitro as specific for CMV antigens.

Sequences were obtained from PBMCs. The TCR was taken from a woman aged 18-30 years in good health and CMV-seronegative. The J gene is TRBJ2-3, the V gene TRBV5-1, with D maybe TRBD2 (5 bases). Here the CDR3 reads CASAFGLASTDTQYF. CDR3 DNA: TGCGCCAGCGCCTTTGGACTCGCTAGCACAGATACGCAGTATTTT.